The present T cell receptor beta chain was sequenced within a study of cytotoxic CD8 clonotypes in ibrutinib-treated CLL. Whole-study context: Results showed some 25 partial and 2 complete responses; following median around 73 months, around 14 remained remitted, around twelve advanced.

Whole-study findings and limits: The clonality went up when patients responded to ibrutinib and dropped back toward baseline at progression.

Assay: immunoSEQ multiplex PCR; the TCRdb copy retains only in-frame clones and omits some. The sample includes about 300,000 clones, roughly 76% of them seen just once. The sample holds a few counts of this clone. Its antigen is as yet unknown. The V gene's germline CDR1 is MNHNY and CDR2 SVGAGI (reference sequence). V gave up 2 bases and J gave up 9 bases; unmatched junction bases: 7. CDR3 length equals 16 residues. This chain joins TRBV6-6 and TRBJ2-1; the match to TRBD2 covers 13 bases. This specimen consisted of PBMCs, obtained at disease progression, from a patient treated with ibrutinib. This receptor was taken from a human donor with chronic lymphocytic leukemia. DNA of the CDR3: TGTGCCAGCAGTTACCCACTAGCGGGAGGGCCGGGTGAGCAGTTCTTC. This translates into CASSYPLAGGPGEQFF.